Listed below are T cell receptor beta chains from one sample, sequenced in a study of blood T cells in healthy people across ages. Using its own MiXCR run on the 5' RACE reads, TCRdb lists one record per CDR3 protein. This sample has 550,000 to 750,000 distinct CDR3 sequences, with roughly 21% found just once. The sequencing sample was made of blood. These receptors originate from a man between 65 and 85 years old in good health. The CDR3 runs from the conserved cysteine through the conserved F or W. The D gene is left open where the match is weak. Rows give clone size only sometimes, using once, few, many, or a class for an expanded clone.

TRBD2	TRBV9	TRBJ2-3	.	CASSVAASGSITDTQYF	TGTGCCAGCAGCGTAGCGGCTAGCGGGAGTATAACAGATACGCAGTATTTT
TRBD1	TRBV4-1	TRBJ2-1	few	CASSQGTGVPYNEQFF	TGCGCCAGCAGCCAAGGGACAGGGGTCCCCTACAATGAGCAGTTCTTC
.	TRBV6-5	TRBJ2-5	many	CASNRQFQQETQYF	TGTGCCAGCAACAGACAGTTCCAACAAGAGACCCAGTACTTC
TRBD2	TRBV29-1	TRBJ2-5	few	CSAFSSGSQKTQYF	TGCAGCGCATTCTCTAGCGGCTCTCAAAAGACCCAGTACTTC
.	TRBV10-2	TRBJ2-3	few	CASSELGNVNTQYF	TGCGCCAGCAGTGAGCTAGGGAACGTAAATACGCAGTATTTT
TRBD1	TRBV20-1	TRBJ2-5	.	CSATTPLSGGETQYF	TGCAGTGCTACCACTCCTCTTTCAGGGGGAGAGACCCAGTACTTC
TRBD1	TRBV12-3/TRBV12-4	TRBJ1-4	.	CASRRTGGVEKLFF	TGTGCCAGCAGAAGGACAGGGGGCGTCGAAAAACTGTTTTTT
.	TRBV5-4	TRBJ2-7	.	CASSLVDGSYEQYF	TGTGCCAGCAGCTTGGTCGACGGCTCCTACGAGCAGTACTTC
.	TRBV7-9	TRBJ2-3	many	CASSLGASADTQYF	TGTGCCAGCAGCTTAGGGGCTTCGGCAGATACGCAGTATTTT
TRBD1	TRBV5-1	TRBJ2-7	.	CASSIDRANYEQYF	TGCGCCAGCAGCATCGACAGGGCGAACTACGAGCAGTACTTC
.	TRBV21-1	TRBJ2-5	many	CASSKGHQETQYF	TGTGCCAGCAGCAAAGGACACCAAGAGACCCAGTACTTC
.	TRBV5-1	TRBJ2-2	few	CASSGRDTGAGELFF	TGCGCCAGCAGCGGCAGGGATACGGGCGCCGGGGAGCTGTTTTTT
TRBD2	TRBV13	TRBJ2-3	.	CTSSLGLATDTQYF	TGTACCAGCAGCTTAGGACTAGCCACAGATACGCAGTATTTT
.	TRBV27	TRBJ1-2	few	CASSPTGPGYGYTF	TGTGCCAGCAGTCCGACCGGGCCCGGCTATGGCTACACCTTC
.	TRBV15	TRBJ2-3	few	CATSRGPAGQDTQYF	TGTGCCACCAGCAGAGGTCCAGCGGGACAAGATACGCAGTATTTT
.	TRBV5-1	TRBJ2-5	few	CASSTESANQETQYF	TGCGCCAGCAGCACCGAATCGGCCAACCAAGAGACCCAGTACTTC
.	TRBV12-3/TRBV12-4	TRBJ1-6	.	CASSPGINSPLHF	TGTGCCAGCAGCCCCGGGATTAATTCACCCCTCCACTTT
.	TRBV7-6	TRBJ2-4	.	CASSLGNGLGLDIQYF	TGTGCCAGCAGCTTAGGTAACGGCCTCGGCCTAGACATTCAGTACTTC
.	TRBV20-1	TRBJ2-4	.	CSASPALAKNIQYF	TGCAGTGCTAGTCCGGCTCTAGCCAAAAACATTCAGTACTTC
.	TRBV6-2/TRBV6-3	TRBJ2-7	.	CASSSRGPHLDEQYF	TGTGCCAGCAGTTCCAGGGGCCCCCACCTCGACGAGCAGTACTTC
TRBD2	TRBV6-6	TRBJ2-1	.	CASTLAGGIYNEQFF	TGTGCCAGCACTCTAGCGGGAGGGATTTACAATGAGCAGTTCTTC
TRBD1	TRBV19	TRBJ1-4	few	CASSPYSGQEPSTLDEKLFF	TGTGCCAGTAGTCCCTACTCCGGACAGGAACCATCCACCTTGGATGAAAAACTGTTTTTT
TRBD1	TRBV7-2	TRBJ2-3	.	CASSSSTGADTQYF	TGTGCCAGCAGCTCCTCCACAGGGGCAGATACGCAGTATTTT
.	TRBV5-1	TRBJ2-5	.	CASSLDGGGRETQYF	TGCGCCAGCAGCTTGGACGGAGGGGGCCGAGAGACCCAGTACTTC
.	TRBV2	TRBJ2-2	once	CASSVSEPNTGELFF	TGTGCCAGCAGTGTTTCCGAACCGAACACCGGGGAGCTGTTTTTT
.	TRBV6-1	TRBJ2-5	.	CASTQTGNRETQYF	TGTGCCAGCACCCAAACAGGGAATCGAGAGACCCAGTACTTC
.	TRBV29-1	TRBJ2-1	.	CSVEAPGEYNEQFF	TGCAGCGTTGAAGCGCCAGGCGAGTACAATGAGCAGTTCTTC
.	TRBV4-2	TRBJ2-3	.	CASSQDRQGSSDTQYF	TGTGCCAGCAGCCAAGACCGGCAGGGATCCTCAGATACGCAGTATTTT
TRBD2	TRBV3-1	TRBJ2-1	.	CASSPLAGTNNEQFF	TGTGCCAGCAGCCCGCTAGCGGGTACCAACAATGAGCAGTTCTTC
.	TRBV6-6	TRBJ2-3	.	CASSYETTDTQYF	TGTGCCAGCAGTTACGAGACTACAGATACGCAGTATTTT
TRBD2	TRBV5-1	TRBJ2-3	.	CASSRSSGTPSTDTQYF	TGCGCCAGCAGTCGAAGTAGCGGGACCCCTAGCACAGATACGCAGTATTTT
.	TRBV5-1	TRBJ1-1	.	CASSQDSLGEAFF	TGCGCCAGCAGCCAGGACAGTTTGGGTGAAGCTTTCTTT
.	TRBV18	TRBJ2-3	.	CASSPSGLTDTQYF	TGTGCCAGCTCACCGTCGGGACTCACAGATACGCAGTATTTT
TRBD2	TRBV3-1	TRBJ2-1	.	CASSFIAGSSYNEQFF	TGTGCCAGCAGCTTCATAGCGGGAAGCTCCTACAATGAGCAGTTCTTC
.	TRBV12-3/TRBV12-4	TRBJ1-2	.	CASSFGNGYTF	TGTGCCAGCAGTTTCGGTAATGGCTACACCTTC
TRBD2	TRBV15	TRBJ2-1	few	CATSKLRTSRDNEQFF	TGTGCCACCAGCAAACTACGGACTAGCCGAGACAATGAGCAGTTCTTC
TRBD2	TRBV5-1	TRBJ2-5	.	CASSFVLAGGQETQYF	TGCGCCAGCAGCTTTGTACTAGCGGGAGGACAAGAGACCCAGTACTTC